One T cell receptor (beta chain) is described in this entry. The clone's antigen remains unknown. No base quality information exists; no much larger clone differs at one position. The protocol used for the library was the immunoSEQ multiplex PCR assay. In the source study's methods: A statistical classification framework was built to diagnose cytomegalovirus status from the catalog of TCR beta chain sequences. What TCRdb holds here is the immuneACCESS table cut down to in-frame rearrangements. Part of the clones is not present; checked against another copy, under half of the missing clones reflect an unresolved V gene, and the others are unexplained. That table supplies the V and J calls and clone size; D and trimming were determined from the DNA. The sample has fewer than 250,000 clones on record, 80% to 90% of them singletons. The top ten clonotypes cover less than 3% of the sample. This sample was included in a study of cytomegalovirus exposure and HLA in healthy donors listed by TCRdb under 2017. Context from the whole study: According to a later analysis, one platform produced both the approximately 110 validation repertoires and the 550 to 800 repertoires of the first cohort. The study aimed to test whether signatures of past pathogen exposure could be identified by cataloging public T cell receptors. Along with the approximately 620-subject first cohort, a separate validation cohort of over 90 different subjects was used. The study combined high-throughput TCR immunosequencing, statistical association of individual TCRs with disease status, and machine learning to predict cytomegalovirus infection status. Study-wide conclusions, independent of this receptor: The classifier was reported to diagnose cytomegalovirus status with high specificity and sensitivity in both the original cohort and the validation cohort. Of the cluster scores, about 94% were above 0 in a later analysis, which found that TCRs clustered in the first cohort also tended to co-occur in the 120 validation repertoires. Three of the identified cytomegalovirus-associated TCR beta chains were confirmed in vitro to be specific for cytomegalovirus antigens. The authors suggested that the approach could potentially be extended to other disease states and immunological phenotypes. The study gave a list of 150 to 200 TCR beta chains associated with cytomegalovirus. Most TCR sequences were observed very rarely across donors, whereas some public TCRs were present in many individuals. The validation cohort had no HLA typing available for a later analysis, so co-occurrence within that cohort was assessed over all 130 or so repertoires.

The donors were included in the validation cohort of approximately 120 subjects, a group kept apart from the approximately 650-subject first cohort. From a lookup of the germline V gene, CDR1 and CDR2 are SGDLS and YYNGEE. The cysteine opens and the phenylalanine closes a CDR3 of 14 amino acids. The sequence is cut down to CDR3 DNA, 42 bases in frame from base 1. The germline ends are 7 bases apart after V is trimmed by 0 bases and J by 3 bases. The receptor was isolated from a man aged 18 to 30 in good health and CMV-seronegative. Sample: PBMCs. The sequence links TRBV9 to TRBJ1-3; the D gene remains uncertain. The DNA sequence reads TGTGCCAGCAGCGTAGAACACCGTGGAAACACCATATATTTT. This codes for CASSVEHRGNTIYF.